This is a list of T cell receptor beta chains from one sample in a study of chronic HIV infection and antiretroviral therapy. TCRdb re-called the 5' RACE reads through MiXCR, storing one row per CDR3 protein. In the table there are 30,000 to 35,000 distinct CDR3 sequences, roughly 8.7% of which are singletons. The sequencing sample was made of peripheral blood. These receptors all come from an adult who had HIV and had not received antiretroviral therapy, or was an uninfected healthy control (not recorded which). The CDR3 runs from the conserved cysteine through the conserved F or W. The order of the fields is clone size, V gene, D gene, J gene, CDR3 DNA, CDR3 protein. A D gene is named only where the DNA matches it firmly. Clone size is not always given. Where it is, it says once, few, many or a class for expanded clones.

.	TRBV7-9	TRBD1	TRBJ1-1	TGTGCCAGCAGCTTAGAAACCCGGCCGACAGGGACCATGAACACTGAAGCTTTCTTT	CASSLETRPTGTMNTEAFF
.	TRBV9	.	TRBJ2-4	TGTGCCAGCAGCGCGTCCGCCCCCGGTTTTCAGTACTTC	CASSASAPGFQYF
many	TRBV7-6	.	TRBJ2-6	TGTGCCAGCAGCTCCCGAGGGGGGGGCAGAGGGTTCTCTGGGGCCAACGTCCTGACTTTC	CASSSRGGGRGFSGANVLTF
.	TRBV18	TRBD1	TRBJ1-5	TGTGCCAGCTCACCAACGGCAGGGGGCCCTCCCGGGTCCCAGCATTTT	CASSPTAGGPPGSQHF
.	TRBV5-1	.	TRBJ1-2	TGCGCCAGCAGCTTGGTTCCGGGTTCTAACTATGGCTACACCTTC	CASSLVPGSNYGYTF
many	TRBV29-1	.	TRBJ1-1	TGCAGCGTCCTTACAGGGTACACTGAAGCTTTCTTT	CSVLTGYTEAFF
few	TRBV5-1	.	TRBJ2-5	TGCGCCAGCAGAGGGGAGACCCAGTACTTC	CASRGETQYF
many	TRBV3-1	TRBD1	TRBJ2-7	TGTGCCAGCAGCCCAGACAGGGGTTGGTCTTACGAGCAGTACTTC	CASSPDRGWSYEQYF
few	TRBV9	TRBD2	TRBJ2-5	TGTGCCAGCAGCGTAGGATTAGCGGGGGGAGAGACCCAGTACTTC	CASSVGLAGGETQYF
few	TRBV20-1	TRBD1	TRBJ1-1	TGCAGTGCATTAGACAGGGGACGGAGCGGGAACACTGAAGCTTTCTTT	CSALDRGRSGNTEAFF
.	TRBV12-3/TRBV12-4	TRBD1	TRBJ2-7	TGTGCCAGCAGTCCCCCGCCGGGACAGGGTGCGTACGAGCAGTACTTC	CASSPPPGQGAYEQYF
.	TRBV7-9	TRBD2	TRBJ2-5	TGTGCCACCGTCCGACAATCCGCGGGGGTCAGTGAGACCCAGTACTTC	CATVRQSAGVSETQYF
.	TRBV12-3/TRBV12-4	.	TRBJ1-1	TGTGCCAGCAGTTTCAGCAACACTGAAGCTTTCTTT	CASSFSNTEAFF
.	TRBV29-1	.	TRBJ2-7	TGCAGCGTTGAGGGAACGGACAGTGACATTGGAGGGCAGTACTTC	CSVEGTDSDIGGQYF
medium-sized	TRBV9	TRBD2	TRBJ2-7	TGTGCCAGCAGCGTGGGGGGGAGCTCCTACGAGCAGTACTTC	CASSVGGSSYEQYF
many	TRBV6-2/TRBV6-3	TRBD1	TRBJ2-5	TGTGCCAGCACCCCGGGACAGTACCAAGAGACCCAGTACTTC	CASTPGQYQETQYF
many	TRBV29-1	TRBD1	TRBJ2-3	TGCAGCGTTGAGCTCGTCCCCAAGACAGGGGTGGTGGTAGATACGCAGTATTTT	CSVELVPKTGVVVDTQYF
.	TRBV7-6	TRBD1	TRBJ1-4	TGTGCCAGCAGCCATGGGACAGGGCCTACTAATGAAAAACTGTTTTTT	CASSHGTGPTNEKLFF
many	TRBV29-1	.	TRBJ2-1	TGCAGCGCCGGTCGGAGGCGTCACAATGAGCAGTTCTTC	CSAGRRRHNEQFF
.	TRBV28	TRBD1	TRBJ2-3	TGTGCCAGCAGTCCAGAGCAGGGGGAATACACAGATACGCAGTATTTT	CASSPEQGEYTDTQYF
many	TRBV7-2	.	TRBJ2-7	TGTGCCAGCAGCCGGTTTGGAGGGGCTTCAAGCTCCTACGAGCAGTACTTC	CASSRFGGASSSYEQYF
.	TRBV29-1	.	TRBJ2-6	TGCAGCGTTGGGCAGGGAGCTACCCACTCTGGGGCCAACGTCCTGACTTTC	CSVGQGATHSGANVLTF
few	TRBV27	.	TRBJ1-5	TGTGCCAGCAGTGCCGACAGTGACAATCAGCCCCAGCATTTT	CASSADSDNQPQHF
few	TRBV7-2	.	TRBJ1-5	TGTGCCAGCAGCCCCTACACGATTAGCAATCAGCCCCAGCATTTT	CASSPYTISNQPQHF
.	TRBV7-6	TRBD2	TRBJ2-7	TGTGCCAGCAGCTTAGGGGCTGGGACTAGATCCTACGAGCAGTACTTC	CASSLGAGTRSYEQYF
few	TRBV29-1	.	TRBJ2-5	TGCAGCGTTGAAGACGGAGTAACAGAGACCCAGTACTTC	CSVEDGVTETQYF